This T cell receptor beta chain was sequenced during a study of blood T cell repertoires in COVID-19. As for the study in general: Whether acute or convalescent, the COVID-19 samples came from the United States, Italy and Spain. From T cells, B-cell-depleted T cells, or PBMCs came the material, which was cDNA or gDNA.

Under the authors' procedure: Cell counts per sample came from amplifying reference gene primers. This table comes from immunoSEQ multiplex PCR, and its TCRdb copy is limited to in-frame clones, with some not included. That table furnishes V, J and clone size, whereas the DNA furnished D and trimming. The table has around 100,000 clones, just under 90% seen once; the top ten hold 4.6%. This CDR3 contains 17 residues. The ends lost 6 bases at V and 5 bases at J; junction bases unmatched: 17. The V gene's germline CDR1 is MDHEN and CDR2 SYDVKM. The receptor was derived from a woman in her forties or fifties with acute or convalescent COVID-19. This chain uses TRBV28 with TRBJ1-1; the match to TRBD1 covers 8 bases. The specimen sequenced was peripheral blood. CDR3 in amino acids: CASSYELGQGSGTEAFF. The CDR3, as DNA: TGTGCCAGCAGCTATGAACTAGGACAGGGATCAGGAACTGAAGCTTTCTTT.